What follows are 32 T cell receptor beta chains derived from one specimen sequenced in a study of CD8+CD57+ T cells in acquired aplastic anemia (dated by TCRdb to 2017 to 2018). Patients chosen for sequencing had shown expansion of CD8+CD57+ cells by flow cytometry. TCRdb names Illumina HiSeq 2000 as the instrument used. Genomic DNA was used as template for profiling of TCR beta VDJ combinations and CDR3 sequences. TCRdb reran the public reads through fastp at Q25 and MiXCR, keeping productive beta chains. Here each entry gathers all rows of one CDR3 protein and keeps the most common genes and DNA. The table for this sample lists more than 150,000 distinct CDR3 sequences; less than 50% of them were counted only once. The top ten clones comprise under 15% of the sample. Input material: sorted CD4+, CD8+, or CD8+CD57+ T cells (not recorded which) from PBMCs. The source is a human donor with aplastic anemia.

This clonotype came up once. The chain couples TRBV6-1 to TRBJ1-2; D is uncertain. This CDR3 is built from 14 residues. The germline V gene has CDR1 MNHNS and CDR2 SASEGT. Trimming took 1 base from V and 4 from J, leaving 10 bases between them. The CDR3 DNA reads TGTGCCAGCAGTGAAGGCACCGGGCTCTATGGCTACACCTTC. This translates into CASSEGTGLYGYTF.

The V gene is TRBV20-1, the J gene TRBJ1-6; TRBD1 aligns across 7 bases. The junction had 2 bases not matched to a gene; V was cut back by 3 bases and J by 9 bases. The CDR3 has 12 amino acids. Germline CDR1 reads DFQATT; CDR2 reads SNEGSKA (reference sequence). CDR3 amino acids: CSARSGGSPLHF. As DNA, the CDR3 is TGCAGTGCTAGGTCAGGGGGTTCACCCCTCCACTTT.

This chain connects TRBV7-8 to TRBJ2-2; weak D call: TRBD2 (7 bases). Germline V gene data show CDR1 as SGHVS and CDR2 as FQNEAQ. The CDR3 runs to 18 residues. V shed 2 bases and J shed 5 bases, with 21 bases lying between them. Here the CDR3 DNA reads TGTGCCAGCAGCTTATCTACGGGGGGCGCCCTGGGTACCGGGGAGCTGTTTTTT. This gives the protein CASSLSTGGALGTGELFF. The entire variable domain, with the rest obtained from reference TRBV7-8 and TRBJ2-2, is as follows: GAGVSQSPRYKVAKRGQDVALRCDPISGHVSLFWYQQALGQGPEFLTYFQNEAQLDKSGLPSDRFFAERPEGSVSTLKIQRTQQEDSAVYLCASSLSTGGALGTGELFFGEGSRLTVL.

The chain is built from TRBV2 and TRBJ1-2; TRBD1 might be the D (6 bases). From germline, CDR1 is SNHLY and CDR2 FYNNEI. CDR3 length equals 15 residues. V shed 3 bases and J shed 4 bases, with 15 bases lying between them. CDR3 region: CASSEKTGMGYGYTF. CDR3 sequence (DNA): TGTGCCAGCAGTGAGAAAACAGGGATGGGCTATGGCTACACCTTC.

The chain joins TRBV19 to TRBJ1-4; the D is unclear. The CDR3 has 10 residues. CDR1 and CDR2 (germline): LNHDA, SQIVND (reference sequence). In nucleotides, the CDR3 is TGTGCTACCTGGTGGGAAAAACTGTTTTTT. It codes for CATWWEKLFF.

DNA for the CDR3: TGTGCCAGCAGTTATCGAAGTTCCGATGGCTACACCTTC. It translates to CASSYRSSDGYTF. This chain joins TRBV6-5 and TRBJ1-2; D gene ambiguous. The V end lost 3 bases, the J end lost 6 bases, and 11 bases lay between the germline ends. This CDR3 comprises 13 residues. The germline V gene encodes CDR1 MNHEY and CDR2 SVGAGI.

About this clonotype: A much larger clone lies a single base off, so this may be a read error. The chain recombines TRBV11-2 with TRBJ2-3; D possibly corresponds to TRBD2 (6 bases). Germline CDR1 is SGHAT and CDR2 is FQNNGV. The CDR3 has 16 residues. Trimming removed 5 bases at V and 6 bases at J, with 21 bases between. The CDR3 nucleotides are TGTGCCAGCAGCCCCTGGACCGGCGGAGGGGCGGATACGCAGTATTTT. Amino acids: CASSPWTGGGADTQYF.

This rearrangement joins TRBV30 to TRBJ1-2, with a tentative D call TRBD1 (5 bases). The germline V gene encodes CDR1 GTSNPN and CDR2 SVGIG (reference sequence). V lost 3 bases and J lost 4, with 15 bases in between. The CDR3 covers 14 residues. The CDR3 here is CAWRRKAGAYGYTF. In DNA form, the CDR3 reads TGTGCCTGGAGAAGGAAAGCTGGGGCCTATGGCTACACCTTC.

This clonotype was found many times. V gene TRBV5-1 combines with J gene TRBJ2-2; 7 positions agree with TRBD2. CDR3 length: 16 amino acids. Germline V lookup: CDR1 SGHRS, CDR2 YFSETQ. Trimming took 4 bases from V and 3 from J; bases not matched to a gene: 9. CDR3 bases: TGCGCCAGCAGCCCTCCCCGGGACTACTACACCGGGGAGCTGTTTTTT. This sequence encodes CASSPPRDYYTGELFF.

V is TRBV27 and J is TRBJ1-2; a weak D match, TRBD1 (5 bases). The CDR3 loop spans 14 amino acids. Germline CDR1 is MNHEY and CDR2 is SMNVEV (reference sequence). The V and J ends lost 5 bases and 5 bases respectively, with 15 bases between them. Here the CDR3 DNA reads TGTGCCAGCAGTGGCGCAGGGCAATTTTATGGCTACACCTTC. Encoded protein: CASSGAGQFYGYTF.

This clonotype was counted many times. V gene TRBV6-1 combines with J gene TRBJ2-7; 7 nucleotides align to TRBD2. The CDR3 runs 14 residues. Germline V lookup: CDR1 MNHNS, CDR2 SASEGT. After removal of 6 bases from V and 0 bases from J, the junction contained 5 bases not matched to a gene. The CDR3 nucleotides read TGTGCCAGCAGGCCCGGCGGGAGCTCCTACGAGCAGTACTTC. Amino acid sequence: CASRPGGSSYEQYF.

CDR3 DNA sequence: TGCGCCAGCAGTGAGGGGGGGAGCACAGATACGCAGTATTTT. Residues: CASSEGGSTDTQYF. The rearrangement uses TRBV10-1 and TRBJ2-3; possibly TRBD2 for D (6 bases). Trimming left V 2 bases short and J 0 bases short, with 6 bases between. CDR3 length: 14 residues. CDR1 and CDR2 (germline): WNHNN, SYGVQD (reference sequence).

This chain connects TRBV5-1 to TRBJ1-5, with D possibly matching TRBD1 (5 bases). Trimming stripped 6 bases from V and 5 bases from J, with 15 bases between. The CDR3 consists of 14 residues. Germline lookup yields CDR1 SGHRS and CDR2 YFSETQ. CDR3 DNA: TGCGCCAGCACGCCGGGGATAGGGGATCAGCCCCAGCATTTT. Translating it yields CASTPGIGDQPQHF.

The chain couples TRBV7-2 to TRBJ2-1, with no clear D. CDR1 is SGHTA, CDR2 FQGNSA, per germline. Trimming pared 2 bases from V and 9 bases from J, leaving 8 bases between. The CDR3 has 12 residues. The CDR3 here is CASSLLDTEQFF. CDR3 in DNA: TGTGCCAGCAGCTTACTAGACACTGAGCAGTTCTTC.

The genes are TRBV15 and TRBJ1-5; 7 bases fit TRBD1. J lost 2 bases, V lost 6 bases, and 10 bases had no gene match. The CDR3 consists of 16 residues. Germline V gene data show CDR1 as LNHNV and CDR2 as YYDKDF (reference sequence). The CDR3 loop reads CATRRDSGVGNQPQHF. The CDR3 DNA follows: TGTGCCACCAGAAGGGACAGCGGTGTGGGCAATCAGCCCCAGCATTTT.

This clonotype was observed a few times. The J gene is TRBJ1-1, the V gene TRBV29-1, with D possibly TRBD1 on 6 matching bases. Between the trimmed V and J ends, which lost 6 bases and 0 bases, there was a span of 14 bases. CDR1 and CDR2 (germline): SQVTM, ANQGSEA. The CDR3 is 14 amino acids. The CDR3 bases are TGCAGCGTGGGAATCAGGGGTCTGAACACTGAAGCTTTCTTT. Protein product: CSVGIRGLNTEAFF.

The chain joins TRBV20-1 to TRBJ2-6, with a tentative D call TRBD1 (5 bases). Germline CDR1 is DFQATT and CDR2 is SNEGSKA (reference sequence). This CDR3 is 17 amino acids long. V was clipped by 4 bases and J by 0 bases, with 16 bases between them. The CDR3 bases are TGCAGTGCTACCCTAACCAGGGCTGCCTCTGGGGCCAACGTCCTGACTTTC. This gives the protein CSATLTRAASGANVLTF.

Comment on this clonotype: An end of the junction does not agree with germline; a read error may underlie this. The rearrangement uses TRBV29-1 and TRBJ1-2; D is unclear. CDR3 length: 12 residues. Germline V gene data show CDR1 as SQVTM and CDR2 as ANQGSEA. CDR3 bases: TGCAGCGTGGAAGGGTCCAACTATGGCTACACCTTC. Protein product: CSVEGSNYGYTF.

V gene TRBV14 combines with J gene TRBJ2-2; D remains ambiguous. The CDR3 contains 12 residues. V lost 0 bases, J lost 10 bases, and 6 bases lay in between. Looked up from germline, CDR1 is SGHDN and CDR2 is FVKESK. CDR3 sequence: CASSQDSAELFF. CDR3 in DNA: TGTGCCAGCAGCCAAGACAGCGCGGAGCTGTTTTTT.

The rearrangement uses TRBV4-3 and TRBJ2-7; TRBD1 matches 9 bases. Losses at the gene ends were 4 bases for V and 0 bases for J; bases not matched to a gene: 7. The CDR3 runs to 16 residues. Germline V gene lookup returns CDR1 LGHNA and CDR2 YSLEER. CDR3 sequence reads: CASSPRGTGSSYEQYF. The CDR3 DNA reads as TGCGCCAGCAGCCCGCGGGGGACAGGGAGCTCCTACGAGCAGTACTTC.

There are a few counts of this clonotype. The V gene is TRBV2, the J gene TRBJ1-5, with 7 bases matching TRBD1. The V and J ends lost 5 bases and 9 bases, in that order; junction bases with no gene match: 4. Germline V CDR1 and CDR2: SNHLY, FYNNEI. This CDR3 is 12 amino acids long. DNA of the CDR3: TGTGCCAGCAGTAAACAGGGGTCGCCCCAGCATTTT. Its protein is CASSKQGSPQHF. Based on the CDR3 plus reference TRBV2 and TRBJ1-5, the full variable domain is EPEVTQTPSHQVTQMGQEVILRCVPISNHLYFYWYRQILGQKVEFLVSFYNNEISEKSEIFDDQFSVERPDGSNFTLKIRSTKLEDSAMYFCASSKQGSPQHFGDGTRLSIL.

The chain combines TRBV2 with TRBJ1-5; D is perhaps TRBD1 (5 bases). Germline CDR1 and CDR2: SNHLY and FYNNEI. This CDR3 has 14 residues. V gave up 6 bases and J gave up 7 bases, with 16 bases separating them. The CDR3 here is CASSALAGDQPQHF. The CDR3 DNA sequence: TGTGCCAGCAGCGCACTAGCGGGGGACCAGCCCCAGCATTTT.

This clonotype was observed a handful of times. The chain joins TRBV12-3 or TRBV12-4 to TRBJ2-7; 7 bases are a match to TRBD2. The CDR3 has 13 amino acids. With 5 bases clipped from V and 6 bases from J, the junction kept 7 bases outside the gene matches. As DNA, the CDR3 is TGTGCCAGCAGTGGGGGGGGGGGTAGCGAGCAGTACTTC. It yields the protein CASSGGGGSEQYF.

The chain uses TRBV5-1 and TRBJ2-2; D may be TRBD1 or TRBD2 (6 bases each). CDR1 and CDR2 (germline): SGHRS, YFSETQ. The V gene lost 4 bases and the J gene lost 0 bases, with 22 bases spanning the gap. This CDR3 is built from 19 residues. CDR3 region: CASSLPRGKGTSNTGELFF. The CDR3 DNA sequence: TGCGCCAGCAGCCTACCCAGGGGAAAGGGGACTTCGAACACCGGGGAGCTGTTTTTT.

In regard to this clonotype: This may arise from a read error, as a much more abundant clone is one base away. CDR3 in amino acids: CASSFREENERLFF. For the CDR3, the DNA is TGTGCCAGCAGCTTTCGCGAGGAAAATGAAAGACTGTTTTTT. This sequence joins TRBV7-9 and TRBJ1-4, with D hard to call. Germline-derived CDR1 and CDR2 are SEHNR and FQNEAQ (reference sequence). CDR3 length: 14 residues.

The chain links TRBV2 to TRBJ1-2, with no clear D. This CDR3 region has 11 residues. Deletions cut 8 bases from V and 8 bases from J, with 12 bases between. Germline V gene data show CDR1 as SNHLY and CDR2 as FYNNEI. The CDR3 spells CASSEGRGYTF. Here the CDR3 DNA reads TGTGCCAGCTCGGAGGGTCGAGGCTACACCTTC. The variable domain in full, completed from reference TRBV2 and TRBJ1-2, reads EPEVTQTPSHQVTQMGQEVILRCVPISNHLYFYWYRQILGQKVEFLVSFYNNEISEKSEIFDDQFSVERPDGSNFTLKIRSTKLEDSAMYFCASSEGRGYTFGSGTRLTVV.

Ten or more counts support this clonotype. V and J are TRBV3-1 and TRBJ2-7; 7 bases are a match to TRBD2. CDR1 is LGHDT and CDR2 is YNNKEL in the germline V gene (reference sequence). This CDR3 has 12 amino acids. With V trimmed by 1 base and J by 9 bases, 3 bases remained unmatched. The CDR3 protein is CASSQVGEGQYF. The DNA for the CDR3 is TGTGCCAGCAGCCAAGTAGGGGAGGGGCAGTACTTC.

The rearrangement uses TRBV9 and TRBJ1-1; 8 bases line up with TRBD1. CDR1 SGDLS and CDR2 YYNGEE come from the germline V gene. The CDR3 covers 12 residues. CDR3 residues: CARDSRGLEAFF. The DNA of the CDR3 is TGTGCTAGAGACTCCAGGGGGCTTGAAGCTTTCTTT.

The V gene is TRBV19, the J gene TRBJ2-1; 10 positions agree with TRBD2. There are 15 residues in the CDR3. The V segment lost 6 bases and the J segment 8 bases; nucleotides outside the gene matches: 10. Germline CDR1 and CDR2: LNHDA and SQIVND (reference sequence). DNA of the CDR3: TGTGCCAGTAGCAGCGGGAGGGCCGAGTTCTATGAGCAGTTCTTC. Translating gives CASSSGRAEFYEQFF. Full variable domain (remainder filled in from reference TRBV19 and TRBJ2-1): DGGITQSPKYLFRKEGQNVTLSCEQNLNHDAMYWYRQDPGQGLRLIYYSQIVNDFQKGDIAEGYSVSREKKESFPLTVTSAQKNPTAFYLCASSSGRAEFYEQFFGPGTRLTVL.

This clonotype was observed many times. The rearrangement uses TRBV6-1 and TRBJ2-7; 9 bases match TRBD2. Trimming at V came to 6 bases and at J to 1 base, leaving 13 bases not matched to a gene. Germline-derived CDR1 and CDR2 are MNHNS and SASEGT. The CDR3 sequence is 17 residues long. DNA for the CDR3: TGTGCCAGCAGGACGGGCGGGGGGGCTCGCCGGTCCTACGAGCAGTACTTC. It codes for CASRTGGGARRSYEQYF.

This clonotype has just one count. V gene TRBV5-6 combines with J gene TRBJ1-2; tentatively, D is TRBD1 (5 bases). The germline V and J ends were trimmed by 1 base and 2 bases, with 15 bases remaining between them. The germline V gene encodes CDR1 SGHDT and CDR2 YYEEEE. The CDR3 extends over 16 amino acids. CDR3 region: CASSLYPGVRNYGYTF. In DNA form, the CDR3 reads TGTGCCAGCAGCTTGTACCCGGGGGTCCGGAACTATGGCTACACCTTC.

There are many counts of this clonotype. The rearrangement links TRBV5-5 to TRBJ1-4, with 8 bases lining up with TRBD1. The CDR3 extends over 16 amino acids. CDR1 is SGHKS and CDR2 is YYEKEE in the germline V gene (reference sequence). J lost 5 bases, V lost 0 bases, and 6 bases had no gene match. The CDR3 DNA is TGTGCCAGCAGCTTGGAAGGACAGGGAGTGAATGAAAAACTGTTTTTT. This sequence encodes CASSLEGQGVNEKLFF.